These T cell receptor beta chains were read from a single sample in a study of yellow fever vaccine responses in identical twins. Each CDR3 protein is one row after TCRdb ran MiXCR on the RT-PCR reads. The sample carries roughly 10,000 distinct CDR3 sequences, 75% to 90% recorded once. The sequencing used T cells from blood (PBMCs), unsorted or a sorted subset (not recorded which), collected before or after yellow fever vaccination (not recorded which). These receptors all stem from a woman under 30 who received the yellow fever vaccine. Each CDR3 is given with its conserved first and last residue. D genes are given only for firm matches. Rows give clone size only sometimes, using once, few, many, or a class for an expanded clone.

>TRBJ2-6|.|.|TRBV12-3/TRBV12-4
CASSLGYGANVLTF
TGTGCCAGCAGTTTGGGGTATGGGGCCAACGTCCTGACTTTC
>TRBJ2-1|.|.|TRBV20-1
CSAESGPEEFF
TGCAGTGCAGAAAGCGGGCCCGAGGAGTTCTTC
>TRBJ2-7|.|.|TRBV15
CATSRGDSPQYEQYF
TGTGCCACCAGCAGAGGTGATAGTCCCCAATACGAGCAGTACTTC
>TRBJ1-3|.|.|TRBV15
CATSKMVASGNTIYF
TGTGCCACCAGCAAGATGGTGGCCTCTGGAAACACCATATATTTT
>TRBJ1-1|TRBD1|.|TRBV29-1
CSVGQGVNTEAFF
TGCAGCGTCGGACAGGGGGTGAACACTGAAGCTTTCTTT
>TRBJ2-1|.|.|TRBV14
CASSQTTEQFF
TGTGCCAGCAGCCAAACTACTGAGCAGTTCTTC
>TRBJ1-2|.|few|TRBV10-3
CAISESEGTYGYTF
TGTGCCATCAGTGAGTCGGAGGGTACCTATGGCTACACCTTC
>TRBJ2-1|TRBD1|.|TRBV29-1
CSVEGRTGVSVDEQFF
TGCAGCGTTGAAGGTCGGACAGGGGTGTCGGTCGATGAGCAGTTCTTC
>TRBJ2-1|TRBD2|.|TRBV5-1
CASSLASGIRDEQFF
TGCGCCAGCAGCTTGGCCAGCGGGATTCGGGATGAGCAGTTCTTC
>TRBJ1-4|.|.|TRBV29-1
CSVAGQSGEKLFF
TGCAGCGTTGCGGGACAAAGCGGTGAAAAACTGTTTTTT
>TRBJ2-1|.|.|TRBV28
CASSLRRFYNEQFF
TGTGCCAGCAGTCTCCGAAGATTTTACAATGAGCAGTTCTTC
>TRBJ2-2|.|.|TRBV2
CASKGTTTGGELFF
TGTGCCAGCAAGGGGACCACGACCGGGGGGGAGCTGTTTTTT
>TRBJ2-3|.|.|TRBV2
CASSLLASATDTQYF
TGTGCCAGCAGTTTACTAGCTAGCGCCACAGATACGCAGTATTTT
>TRBJ1-5|.|.|TRBV7-9
CASSSGPGSNQPQHF
TGTGCCAGCAGCTCTGGCCCGGGAAGCAATCAGCCCCAGCATTTT
>TRBJ2-1|.|.|TRBV28
CASSLGFYNEQFF
TGTGCCAGCAGTCTTGGGTTTTACAATGAGCAGTTCTTC
>TRBJ2-7|.|.|TRBV2
CASSGGRGRSSYEQYF
TGTGCCAGCAGTGGAGGGCGCGGCAGGAGCTCCTACGAGCAGTACTTC
>TRBJ1-1|.|few|TRBV19
CASSIGTENTEAFF
TGTGCCAGTAGTATAGGTACAGAGAACACTGAAGCTTTCTTT
>TRBJ1-1|.|.|TRBV13
CASSPRTYTLSTEAFF
TGTGCCAGCAGCCCGCGGACGTACACCCTGAGCACTGAAGCTTTCTTT
>TRBJ1-1|.|few|TRBV24-1
CATSDETGNTEAFF
TGTGCCACCAGTGATGAAACAGGGAACACTGAAGCTTTCTTT
>TRBJ1-5|TRBD1|.|TRBV3-1
CASSLGTASNQPQHF
TGTGCCAGCAGCCTCGGGACAGCAAGCAATCAGCCCCAGCATTTT
>TRBJ2-3|.|.|TRBV11-1
CASSPPFGKTDTQYF
TGTGCCAGCAGCCCCCCTTTCGGGAAGACAGATACGCAGTATTTT
>TRBJ1-5|TRBD1|.|TRBV2
CASSALGGDQPQHF
TGTGCCAGCAGTGCTTTAGGGGGCGATCAGCCCCAGCATTTT
>TRBJ2-5|.|few|TRBV20-1
CSAFYRTRTNMETQYF
TGCAGTGCCTTCTACAGGACTCGTACCAATATGGAGACCCAGTACTTC
>TRBJ1-2|TRBD1|.|TRBV12-3/TRBV12-4
CASSRQGYGYTF
TGTGCCAGCAGTAGACAGGGGTATGGCTACACCTTC
>TRBJ2-7|TRBD2|.|TRBV15
CATSRGTSGSAYEQYF
TGTGCCACCAGCAGAGGGACTAGCGGGAGTGCCTACGAGCAGTACTTC
>TRBJ2-1|TRBD2|.|TRBV20-1
CSARDSGGSFNEQFF
TGCAGTGCTAGAGACTCGGGAGGGTCTTTCAATGAGCAGTTCTTC
>TRBJ2-3|.|few|TRBV7-3
CASSWFFAGTDTQYF
TGTGCCAGCAGCTGGTTTTTCGCGGGCACAGATACGCAGTATTTT
>TRBJ2-3|TRBD2|.|TRBV18
CASSPRLIAGSTDTQYF
TGTGCCAGCTCACCCCGCCTAATAGCGGGGAGCACAGATACGCAGTATTTT
>TRBJ2-2|TRBD2|few|TRBV6-1
CASRSPGLDTGELFF
TGTGCCAGCAGATCACCGGGACTAGACACCGGGGAGCTGTTTTTT
>TRBJ2-7|.|.|TRBV19
CASSRTGASYEQYF
TGTGCCAGTAGTAGGACGGGAGCTTCCTACGAGCAGTACTTC
>TRBJ2-3|.|.|TRBV12-3/TRBV12-4
CASSVQGLLSTDTQYF
TGTGCCAGCAGTGTACAGGGCCTCCTTAGCACAGATACGCAGTATTTT
>TRBJ2-1|.|.|TRBV2
CASSAGGSYNEQFF
TGTGCCAGCAGTGCTGGGGGCTCCTACAATGAGCAGTTCTTC
>TRBJ1-2|.|.|TRBV10-3
CAISPGGGYGYTF
TGTGCCATCAGCCCGGGCGGGGGCTATGGCTACACCTTC
>TRBJ2-5|TRBD1|.|TRBV15
CATSRGQGSAETQYF
TGTGCCACCAGCAGGGGACAGGGCAGCGCGGAGACCCAGTACTTC
>TRBJ2-3|TRBD2|.|TRBV29-1
CSVAAGGPTDTQFF
TGCAGCGTTGCTGCGGGGGGGCCAACAGATACGCAGTTTTTT
>TRBJ2-1|TRBD2|.|TRBV11-3
CASSLGGRADEQFF
TGTGCCAGCAGCTTGGGGGGGAGGGCTGATGAGCAGTTCTTC